One and the same sample provided the 13 T cell receptor beta chains below, sequenced in a study of cytomegalovirus exposure and HLA in healthy donors (dated 2017 in TCRdb). The library was built by means of the immunoSEQ multiplex PCR assay. The multiplex PCR relied on a mix of 60 forward primers for TCR Vbeta segments and 13 reverse primers for TCR Jbeta segments. Held by TCRdb, this immuneACCESS table contains in-frame sequences only and omits some clones. Under half of the omission traces to an unresolved V gene where checked; the cause of the rest is unknown. This sample is represented by under 80,000 clones; roughly 65% of them were singletons. The top ten clones comprise approximately 2.1% of the sample. The sequencing sample was made of PBMCs. These receptors all stem from a woman aged 25 to 39 in good health and CMV-seronegative.

The rearrangement uses TRBV15 and TRBJ2-7; 7 positions match TRBD2. The CDR3 has 15 amino acids. The V segment lost 0 bases and the J segment 4 bases; nucleotides outside the gene matches: 6. Germline CDR1 is LNHNV and CDR2 is YYDKDF (reference sequence). CDR3 loop: CATSRDRGEPYEQYF. CDR3 nucleotide sequence: TGTGCCACCAGCAGAGATCGGGGGGAGCCTTACGAGCAGTACTTC.

The chain carries TRBV13 and TRBJ2-7; D is possibly TRBD2 (5 bases). The CDR3 is 12 amino acids. V lost 2 bases to trimming and J lost 6 bases, with 8 bases between them. From germline, CDR1 is PRHDT and CDR2 FYEKMQ (reference sequence). CDR3 sequence reads: CASSLPEGEQYF. The CDR3 coding sequence is TGTGCCAGCAGCTTACCAGAGGGCGAGCAGTACTTC.

The chain links TRBV7-3 to TRBJ2-2, with 15 bases that match TRBD2. CDR3 length equals 16 residues. Germline values: CDR1 SGHTA, CDR2 FQGTGA. V was clipped by 5 bases and J by 4 bases; unmatched bases: 2. Here the CDR3 DNA reads TGTGCCAGCAGCGCGGGACTAGCGGGGGGCACCGGGGAGCTGTTTTTT. Protein product: CASSAGLAGGTGELFF.

The V call is TRBV18, the J call TRBJ2-5; D not resolved. The CDR3 contains 14 residues. V was shortened by 3 bases and J by 13 bases, with 21 bases between the two germline ends. The V gene's germline CDR1 is KGHSH and CDR2 LQKENI. As DNA, the CDR3 is TGTGCCAGCTCACCGGATAATCTCTCCTACGAGCGGTACTTC. Translation: CASSPDNLSYERYF.

The chain carries TRBV5-4 and TRBJ1-3; perhaps TRBD1 as D (5 bases). Germline V gene data show CDR1 as SGHNT and CDR2 as YYREEE (reference sequence). The CDR3 has 15 amino acids. V gave up 0 bases and J gave up 0 bases, with 7 bases separating them. The CDR3, as DNA: TGTGCCAGCAGCTTGGTGGGGCCCTCTGGAAACACCATATATTTT. The encoded protein is CASSLVGPSGNTIYF.

The CDR3 region has the DNA TGTGCCAGCAGCTTAGGTGTGAACAGTGGAGGCTACACCTTC. As protein: CASSLGVNSGGYTF. The chain has TRBV11-2 and TRBJ1-2, with D uncertain. V was pared by 1 base and J by 8 bases, with 14 bases between. Germline CDR1 reads SGHAT; CDR2 reads FQNNGV. The CDR3 has 14 residues.

The chain combines TRBV19 with TRBJ1-6; 7 bases map to TRBD1. This CDR3 has 14 residues. CDR1 is LNHDA and CDR2 is SQIVND in the germline V gene (reference sequence). After removal of 4 bases from V and 8 bases from J, the junction contained 5 bases not matched to a gene. CDR3 sequence reads: CASSKTTGDSPLHF. Written as DNA, the CDR3 is TGTGCCAGTAGTAAAACAACAGGGGATTCACCCCTCCACTTT.

Comments on this clone: At one end, the junction sequence differs from germline, possibly due to a read error. The chain has TRBV7-9 and TRBJ1-2; no clear D. Germline V gene sequence: CDR1 SEHNR, CDR2 FQNEAQ (reference sequence). The CDR3 runs to 12 residues. The DNA for the CDR3 is TGTTCCAGCAGCCTAAATCAGGATGACTACACCTTC. It encodes CSSSLNQDDYTF. The variable domain in full, completed from reference TRBV7-9 and TRBJ1-2, reads DTGVSQNPRHKITKRGQNVTFRCDPISEHNRLYWYRQTLGQGPEFLTYFQNEAQLEKSRLLSDRFSAERPKGSFSTLEIQRTEQGDSAMYLCSSSLNQDDYTFGSGTRLTVV.

The table lists this clone with a few counts. The J gene is TRBJ1-3, the V gene TRBV7-6; D ambiguous. Trimming shortened V by 4 bases and J by 4 bases, and 8 bases separated the two germline ends. This CDR3 has 13 amino acids. CDR1 SGHVS and CDR2 FNYEAQ come from the germline V gene. For the CDR3, the DNA is TGTGCCAGCAGCTCAGATGAAGGAAACACCATATATTTT. It translates to CASSSDEGNTIYF.

The chain carries TRBV5-4 and TRBJ1-1; TRBD1 matches 8 bases. Losses at the gene ends were 4 bases for V and 4 bases for J; bases not matched to a gene: 9. This CDR3 contains 15 residues. In germline, CDR1 is SGHNT, CDR2 YYREEE (reference sequence). Here the CDR3 reads CASSHTDRGGTEAFF. The CDR3 DNA reads as TGTGCCAGCAGCCATACCGACAGGGGTGGCACTGAAGCTTTCTTT.

This clone occurred a few times. V and J are TRBV11-1 and TRBJ1-1, with TRBD1 identical over 7 bases. With V trimmed by 7 bases and J by 0 bases, 5 bases remained unmatched. This CDR3 is 14 amino acids long. Germline lookup yields CDR1 SGHAT and CDR2 FQDESV (reference sequence). In DNA form, the CDR3 reads TGTGCCAGCACCCCCGACAGGGTGAACACTGAAGCTTTCTTT. The encoded protein is CASTPDRVNTEAFF.

The count of this clone is one. The gene calls are TRBV19 and TRBJ2-3, with 8 bases identical to TRBD1. The CDR3 has 18 amino acids. The V and J ends lost 1 base and 3 bases, in that order; junction bases with no gene match: 12. Germline CDR1 and CDR2: LNHDA and SQIVND (reference sequence). The CDR3 spells CASSIGSSGQVITDTQYF. In nucleotides, the CDR3 is TGTGCCAGTAGTATAGGAAGCTCGGGACAGGTTATAACAGATACGCAGTATTTT.

This rearrangement joins TRBV28 to TRBJ1-3, with TRBD1 matching 7 bases. The CDR3 length is 16 residues. V lost 6 bases and J lost 0; bases outside the gene matches: 8. Germline V lookup: CDR1 MDHEN, CDR2 SYDVKM. In DNA form, the CDR3 reads TGTGCCAGCAGCCTTCGAGGGGGCTACTCTGGAAACACCATATATTTT. Translated, it gives CASSLRGGYSGNTIYF.